The 20 T cell receptor beta chains reported below all come from one sample, sequenced in a study of T cell responses to AZD1222 COVID-19 vaccine. Libraries were prepared by immunoSEQ multiplex PCR; TCRdb keeps only in-frame clonotypes and omits some of them. The table lists about 96,000 clones, roughly 87% of them singletons. Sequences were derived from peripheral blood, sampled on day 0 of AZD1222 vaccination. The source of these receptors is an adult in good health.

This clone is a singleton in its sample. The same CDR3 arises from other DNA sequences in this sample as well. The V and J genes are TRBV5-1 and TRBJ1-1; D gene unclear. Trimming stripped 0 bases from V and 5 bases from J, with 2 bases between. CDR1 and CDR2 from the germline V gene are SGHRS and YFSETQ. This CDR3 has 11 amino acids. The CDR3 DNA reads as TGCGCCAGCAGCTTGGGGACTGAAGCTTTCTTT. This codes for CASSLGTEAFF.

V usage is TRBV29-1 and J usage is TRBJ2-7; the D gene is possibly TRBD2 (5 bases). The CDR3 totals 13 residues. Trimming took off 3 bases at V and 6 bases at J, with 15 bases between the two ends. Germline values: CDR1 SQVTM, CDR2 ANQGSEA. CDR3 residues: CSVESSVRGEQYF. As DNA, the CDR3 is TGCAGCGTTGAGAGCTCGGTACGGGGCGAGCAGTACTTC.

The chain uses TRBV30 and TRBJ1-2; possible D gene TRBD1, 5 bases. The CDR3 consists of 13 residues. CDR1 and CDR2 (germline): GTSNPN, SVGIG (reference sequence). V lost 5 bases to trimming and J lost 3 bases, with 13 bases between them. CDR3 sequence: CAWVQGVDYGYTF. The CDR3 DNA reads TGTGCCTGGGTCCAGGGAGTAGACTATGGCTACACCTTC.

The chain couples TRBV6-2 or TRBV6-3 to TRBJ1-5; maybe TRBD1 (6 bases). The CDR3 totals 16 residues. Trimming cost V 5 bases and J 5 bases, with 19 bases left between them. Germline V gene data show CDR1 as MNHEY and CDR2 as SVGEGT. CDR3 in DNA: TGTGCCAGCAGTACCGGGACACCTGTTGGATATCAGCCCCAGCATTTT. It specifies CASSTGTPVGYQPQHF.

Concerning this clone: Germline and junction disagree at one end, which may indicate a read error. The rearrangement links TRBV3-1 (or the pseudogene TRBV3-2) to TRBJ1-1; no definite D call. The CDR3 totals 15 residues. The germline gives CDR1 LGHDT, CDR2 YNNKEL (reference sequence). The DNA of the CDR3 is TGTGCCAGCAGTCAAGTCTGGAGTCAGAACACTGAAGCTTTCTTT. It is translated as CASSQVWSQNTEAFF.

V is TRBV5-1 and J is TRBJ1-1, with 7 positions matching TRBD1. The CDR3 sequence is 16 residues long. With V trimmed by 2 bases and J by 1 base, 8 bases remained unmatched. The germline CDR1 and CDR2 sequences are SGHRS and YFSETQ. This CDR3 is CASSFSGQRSNTEAFF. The CDR3 DNA reads TGCGCCAGCAGCTTTTCGGGACAGCGCTCGAACACTGAAGCTTTCTTT.

This chain joins TRBV5-1 and TRBJ2-2; D possibly uses TRBD1 or TRBD2 (5 bases each). Germline CDR1 reads SGHRS; CDR2 reads YFSETQ. This CDR3 spans 15 amino acids. V was shortened by 0 bases and J by 6 bases, with 12 bases between the two germline ends. DNA for the CDR3: TGCGCCAGCAGCTTGGCGAGGGGTGAGGCCGGGGAGCTGTTTTTT. Translating it yields CASSLARGEAGELFF.

The rearrangement joins TRBV28 to TRBJ2-2; TRBD1 agrees at 9 bases. CDR1 MDHEN and CDR2 SYDVKM come from the germline V gene. Trimming at V came to 5 bases and at J to 5 bases, leaving 6 bases not matched to a gene. The CDR3 consists of 15 residues. CDR3 in amino acids: CASSPGTGRTGELFF. For the CDR3, the DNA is TGTGCCAGCAGTCCCGGGACAGGGAGAACCGGGGAGCTGTTTTTT. Drawing the rest from reference TRBV28 and TRBJ2-2, the complete variable domain is DVKVTQSSRYLVKRTGEKVFLECVQDMDHENMFWYRQDPGLGLRLIYFSYDVKMKEKGDIPEGYSVSREKKERFSLILESASTNQTSMYLCASSPGTGRTGELFFGEGSRLTVL.

This clone has more than one count but fewer than ten. The chain employs TRBV18 and TRBJ2-5; maybe TRBD1 (5 bases). V shed 0 bases and J shed 5 bases, with 16 bases lying between them. Germline V gene lookup returns CDR1 KGHSH and CDR2 LQKENI. This CDR3 has 16 residues. CDR3 residues: CASSPPRVELTETQYF. The CDR3 DNA sequence: TGTGCCAGCTCACCACCCAGGGTAGAGCTTACGGAGACCCAGTACTTC.

The gene calls are TRBV6-1 and TRBJ1-2; maybe TRBD1 (5 bases). Per the germline V gene, CDR1 is MNHNS and CDR2 is SASEGT. Trimming cost V 0 bases and J 8 bases, with 10 bases left between them. The CDR3 totals 13 residues. The CDR3 loop reads CASSEALRAGYTF. For the CDR3, the DNA is TGTGCCAGCAGTGAAGCGCTCAGGGCAGGCTACACCTTC.

This chain connects TRBV5-1 to TRBJ2-7; TRBD2 is a possible D gene (5 bases). The ends were cut back, 0 bases at V and 2 bases at J, with 15 bases in the middle. The CDR3 contains 16 residues. Germline-derived CDR1 and CDR2 are SGHRS and YFSETQ. The CDR3 coding sequence is TGCGCCAGCAGCTTGGCCATCCGGGGATCCACCTACGAGCAGTACTTC. It translates to CASSLAIRGSTYEQYF.

The chain couples TRBV12-3 or TRBV12-4 to TRBJ2-1; unclear D gene. This CDR3 contains 13 residues. V shed 5 bases and J shed 12 bases, with 17 bases lying between them. This CDR3 is CASSLSPLFGQFF. The CDR3 DNA is TGTGCCAGCAGTCTCTCGCCGTTATTCGGGCAGTTCTTC.

The rearrangement uses TRBV7-2 and TRBJ1-1; 7 bases align to TRBD1. This CDR3 comprises 16 residues. Germline CDR1 and CDR2: SGHTA and FQGNSA. V lost 5 bases to trimming and J lost 2 bases; unmatched junction nucleotides: 11. The CDR3 coding sequence is TGTGCCAGCAGCCCAAACGGACAGGCTTATAACACTGAAGCTTTCTTT. It codes for CASSPNGQAYNTEAFF.

The V and J genes are TRBV18 and TRBJ2-5; D is undetermined. V shed 2 bases and J shed 5 bases, with 6 bases lying between them. The CDR3 spans 12 residues. Germline CDR1 KGHSH, CDR2 LQKENI. The CDR3 DNA reads as TGTGCCAGCTCACCAGGGGTCGAGACCCAGTACTTC. Its translation is CASSPGVETQYF.

The chain combines TRBV28 with TRBJ1-5; D not resolved. Germline values: CDR1 MDHEN, CDR2 SYDVKM. The length of the CDR3 is 14 residues. The V gene lost 6 bases and the J gene lost 2 bases, with 11 bases spanning the gap. CDR3 sequence reads: CASSPYRGNQPQHF. The CDR3 DNA sequence: TGTGCCAGCAGCCCGTACCGTGGCAATCAGCCCCAGCATTTT. The full variable domain, in which reference TRBV28 and TRBJ1-5 provide the parts outside the CDR3, is DVKVTQSSRYLVKRTGEKVFLECVQDMDHENMFWYRQDPGLGLRLIYFSYDVKMKEKGDIPEGYSVSREKKERFSLILESASTNQTSMYLCASSPYRGNQPQHFGDGTRLSIL.

This clone was detected once. At the DNA level, this CDR3 is encoded by other sequences in the same sample as well. CDR3 residues: CASSADRNYGYTF. DNA of the CDR3: TGTGCCAGCAGTGCGGACAGGAACTATGGCTACACCTTC. The V gene is TRBV7-3, the J gene TRBJ1-2, with TRBD1 matching 7 bases. Per germline, CDR1 SGHTA and CDR2 FQGTGA. CDR3 length: 13 residues. V gave up 6 bases and J gave up 2 bases; unmatched junction bases: 3.

This chain uses TRBV11-2 with TRBJ1-2; no firm D call. The CDR3 extends over 15 amino acids. V dropped 1 base and J dropped 4 bases, with 13 bases sitting between them. From germline, CDR1 is SGHAT and CDR2 FQNNGV. DNA for the CDR3: TGTGCCAGCAGCTTAGCTCCGCAGCCTGCCTATGGCTACACCTTC. It is translated as CASSLAPQPAYGYTF.

The J gene is TRBJ1-1, the V gene TRBV27; D is possibly TRBD1 (5 bases). The germline CDR1 and CDR2 sequences are MNHEY and SMNVEV (reference sequence). The CDR3 spans 13 residues. The V end lost 5 bases, the J end lost 11 bases, and 18 bases lay between the germline ends. The CDR3 loop is CASSPLTGGEAFF. The CDR3 DNA sequence: TGTGCCAGCAGTCCCTTAACAGGCGGGGAGGCTTTCTTT.

This rearrangement joins TRBV30 to TRBJ1-5; perhaps TRBD1 as D (5 bases). This CDR3 is 13 amino acids long. V shed 5 bases and J shed 7 bases, with 15 bases lying between them. The germline V gene has CDR1 GTSNPN and CDR2 SVGIG (reference sequence). CDR3 DNA sequence: TGTGCCTGGGGGGGTGGAAGGGAACAGCCCCAGCATTTT. Translating it yields CAWGGGREQPQHF.

The rearrangement links TRBV30 to TRBJ1-3; D unclear. From germline, CDR1 is GTSNPN and CDR2 SVGIG (reference sequence). The CDR3 consists of 13 residues. V dropped 2 bases and J dropped 0 bases, with 5 bases sitting between them. The CDR3 DNA sequence: TGTGCCTGGAGTCCCTACTCTGGAAACACCATATATTTT. This gives the protein CAWSPYSGNTIYF.